This TCR beta chain was found in a study of blood T cell repertoires in COVID-19. Study summary: The samples span acute and convalescent COVID-19 from the United States, Italy and Spain. Sources were T cells, B-cell-depleted T cells, or PBMCs; the material itself was cDNA or gDNA.

Original processing methods: Researchers report that nucleated cell counts were estimated from reference gene primer amplification. The table came from immunoSEQ multiplex PCR; TCRdb's copy has only in-frame clones and leaves some out. That table furnishes V, J and clone size, whereas the DNA furnished D and trimming. The sample includes 150,000 to 200,000 clones, 75% to 90% of them seen just once. In this sample, this clone turned up a few times. Germline V CDR1 and CDR2: LNHDA, SQIVND (reference sequence). This CDR3 has 13 residues. With 4 bases removed from V and 3 bases from J, the gap between germline ends came to 10 bases.

This TCR was sampled from a man in his 70s with active or convalescent COVID-19. The sample was peripheral blood. V is TRBV19 and J is TRBJ2-7; D remains unclear. CDR3 residues: CASSRVPYYEQYF. Written as DNA, the CDR3 is TGTGCCAGTAGTAGAGTCCCCTACTACGAGCAGTACTTC.